Below are 30 T cell receptor beta chains sequenced from a single sample in a study of human T cells and chemical hapten exposure (dated by TCRdb to about 2021). This specimen's time point label, per the study, means: patch test 1, 2 weeks after DPC sensitization. In the paper's terms, the treatment or condition label means: therapeutic diphenylcyclopropenone sensitization with weekly scalp DPC. Library method: RACE. The instrument was a NextSeq 500. The public sequencing data were trimmed at Q25 with fastp and processed into clonotypes with MiXCR by TCRdb, which kept only in-frame beta chains. Rows merge per CDR3 protein into single entries with the most common DNA and genes. The sample table contains approximately 340,000 distinct CDR3 sequences; only one count was recorded for about 7% of them. The ten largest clonotypes hold more than 7% of the sample. The specimen comprised whole blood, sampled in connection with sensitization to the hapten diphenylcyclopropenone (DPC). The receptors stem from a woman between 18 and 29 years old with alopecia areata. Some clones in this sample may be carry-over from other donors' samples.

CDR3 nucleotides: TGTGCCAGCAGCTTAAAGGCCCGAGAACAGCCCCAGCATTTT. It specifies CASSLKAREQPQHF. The chain joins TRBV7-2 to TRBJ1-5; D call uncertain. The CDR3 sequence is 14 residues long. The ends were cut back, 2 bases at V and 7 bases at J, with 12 bases in the middle. Germline CDR1 reads SGHTA; CDR2 reads FQGNSA.

The gene calls are TRBV28 and TRBJ2-3, with TRBD2 identical over 11 bases. Germline assignment: CDR1 MDHEN and CDR2 SYDVKM. CDR3 length equals 16 residues. J lost 1 base, V lost 6 bases, and 6 bases had no gene match. The CDR3 DNA reads TGTGCCAGCAGCCTCCTAGCGGGGGGAGGCACAGATACGCAGTATTTT. Protein: CASSLLAGGGTDTQYF.

The CDR3 DNA reads TGTGCCAGCAGCCAAGAGGAGGGGTTGGCGAACACTGAAGCTTTCTTT. It specifies CASSQEEGLANTEAFF. The V call is TRBV4-2, the J call TRBJ1-1; D possibly corresponds to TRBD1 (5 bases). Trimming removed 0 bases from V and 1 base from J, with 12 bases in between. The length of the CDR3 is 16 residues. Germline loops: CDR1 LGHNA, CDR2 YNFKEQ.

The V and J genes are TRBV4-3 and TRBJ2-2; D is possibly TRBD1 or TRBD2 (5 bases each). Germline CDR1 reads LGHNA; CDR2 reads YSLEER. V was pared by 0 bases and J by 3 bases, with 11 bases between. The CDR3 is 16 amino acids. CDR3: CASSQEFTGHTGELFF. The CDR3 nucleotides read TGCGCCAGCAGCCAAGAATTTACGGGGCACACCGGGGAGCTGTTTTTT.

The CDR3 bases are TGTGCCAGCAGCCCCAGTGGTTTTGGACTCACCAACACTGAAGCTTTCTTT. As protein: CASSPSGFGLTNTEAFF. This chain joins TRBV7-3 and TRBJ1-1; D is undetermined. V lost 5 bases to trimming and J lost 2 bases, with 21 bases between them. The CDR3 extends over 17 amino acids. Germline assignment: CDR1 SGHTA and CDR2 FQGTGA. Full variable domain (missing parts from reference TRBV7-3 and TRBJ1-1): GAGVSQTPSNKVTEKGKYVELRCDPISGHTALYWYRQSLGQGPEFLIYFQGTGAADDSGLPNDRFFAVRPEGSVSTLKIQRTERGDSAVYLCASSPSGFGLTNTEAFFGQGTRLTVV.

J is TRBJ1-1 and V is TRBV10-3; unclear D gene. This CDR3 spans 13 amino acids. Germline V gene lookup returns CDR1 ENHRY and CDR2 SYGVKD. V was clipped by 8 bases and J by 0 bases, with 10 bases between them. The chain's CDR3 is CAIGNPMNTEAFF. The DNA for the CDR3 is TGTGCCATCGGGAACCCTATGAACACTGAAGCTTTCTTT.

The V call is TRBV4-3, the J call TRBJ1-5; D perhaps matches TRBD1 (5 bases). Germline V lookup: CDR1 LGHNA, CDR2 YSLEER. Trimming took 0 bases from V and 4 from J, leaving 10 bases between them. The CDR3 loop spans 15 amino acids. The CDR3 region is CASSQDWGGNQPQHF. DNA for the CDR3: TGCGCCAGCAGCCAAGATTGGGGGGGTAATCAGCCCCAGCATTTT.

This clonotype has just a few counts. J is TRBJ1-6 and V is TRBV7-3; 9 positions agree with TRBD1. J lost 14 bases, V lost 5 bases, and 13 bases had no gene match. This CDR3 is built from 15 residues. CDR1 and CDR2 (germline): SGHTA, FQGTGA. The CDR3 bases are TGTGCCAGCAGCCCGACCGGGACAGGGAGAGTCACCCTCCACTTT. Protein: CASSPTGTGRVTLHF.

A few counts support this clonotype. The chain couples TRBV6-1 to TRBJ2-1; 10 positions match TRBD1. From germline, CDR1 is MNHNS and CDR2 SASEGT. This CDR3 is built from 17 residues. The V segment lost 5 bases and the J segment 4 bases; nucleotides outside the gene matches: 11. CDR3 sequence: CASSTGTGVYYYNEQFF. CDR3 nucleotides: TGTGCCAGCAGTACCGGGACAGGGGTCTATTATTACAATGAGCAGTTCTTC.

Points on this clonotype: A read error may be the cause here, since a much bigger clone is one base away. This chain joins TRBV2 and TRBJ2-7; D is unresolved. CDR1 is SNHLY, CDR2 FYNNEI, per germline. V lost 6 bases and J lost 1, with 1 base in between. The CDR3 is made up of 10 amino acids. CDR3 amino acids: CASRSYEQYF. The CDR3 DNA reads as TGTGCCAGCAGGTCCTACGAGCAGTACTTC.

The chain combines TRBV7-9 with TRBJ1-5; TRBD1 matches at 7 bases. From germline, CDR1 is SEHNR and CDR2 FQNEAQ (reference sequence). Trimming at V came to 9 bases and at J to 4 bases, leaving 9 bases not matched to a gene. CDR3 length: 14 amino acids. CDR3 loop: CASGRDRQNQPQHF. In DNA, the CDR3 is TGTGCCAGTGGACGGGACAGACAAAATCAGCCCCAGCATTTT.

This clonotype was seen a few times. Here the CDR3 reads CATDGPSDSGYTF. The CDR3 nucleotides are TGTGCCACCGATGGCCCCTCGGATAGTGGCTACACCTTC. The chain has TRBV12-3 or TRBV12-4 and TRBJ1-2; D gene unclear. V dropped 10 bases and J dropped 7 bases, with 19 bases sitting between them. The CDR3 extends over 13 amino acids.

This clonotype was counted ten times or more. The chain has TRBV20-1 and TRBJ2-7, with D unclear. V was shortened by 5 bases and J by 5 bases, with 10 bases between the two germline ends. The CDR3 is 11 residues long. Germline CDR1 is DFQATT and CDR2 is SNEGSKA (reference sequence). The CDR3 DNA follows: TGCAGTGCTGGGCCTCGGGACGAGCAGTACTTC. Protein sequence: CSAGPRDEQYF.

This clonotype was detected only a few times. The chain recombines TRBV19 with TRBJ2-2; no clear D. Germline CDR1 is LNHDA and CDR2 is SQIVND (reference sequence). V dropped 4 bases and J dropped 5 bases, with 11 bases sitting between them. This CDR3 has 14 residues. The chain's CDR3 is CASSTLQRTGELFF. In nucleotides, the CDR3 is TGTGCCAGTAGTACTCTACAGAGGACCGGGGAGCTGTTTTTT.

Worth noting for this clonotype: This probably arose from a read error, given a far larger clone one base away. V is TRBV6-5 and J is TRBJ1-5; the match to TRBD1 covers 7 bases. Germline CDR1 MNHEY, CDR2 SVGAGI. Trimming at V came to 4 bases and at J to 2 bases, leaving 2 bases not matched to a gene. The CDR3 sequence is 14 residues long. CDR3 nucleotide sequence: TGTGCCAGCAGTTTGGGACAGCGCAATCAGCCCCAGCATTTT. Amino acids: CASSLGQRNQPQHF.

This clonotype has ten or more counts. The chain recombines TRBV29-1 with TRBJ1-1; D uncertain. V was shortened by 4 bases and J by 1 base, with 7 bases between the two germline ends. This CDR3 is 12 amino acids long. The germline V gene has CDR1 SQVTM and CDR2 ANQGSEA. The CDR3 spells CSVGFTNTEAFF. CDR3 in DNA: TGCAGCGTTGGGTTCACGAACACTGAAGCTTTCTTT.

This chain links TRBV4-1 with TRBJ1-4, with 9 bases identical to TRBD1. Germline CDR1 and CDR2: MGHRA and YSYEKL. V was clipped by 2 bases and J by 6 bases; unmatched bases: 4. The CDR3 contains 15 residues. DNA of the CDR3: TGCGCCAGCAGCCAACAACAGGGGGCGGATGAAAAACTGTTTTTT. Amino acids: CASSQQQGADEKLFF.

This clonotype turned up a few times. This chain uses TRBV2 with TRBJ1-5, with 7 bases fitting TRBD1. This CDR3 region has 18 residues. CDR1 is SNHLY, CDR2 FYNNEI, per germline. The V segment lost 4 bases and the J segment 2 bases; nucleotides outside the gene matches: 14. CDR3 coding DNA: TGTGCCAGCAGTGCGGATCCGGGACACCAGGGGGGCAATCAGCCCCAGCATTTT. This sequence encodes CASSADPGHQGGNQPQHF.

J is TRBJ1-1 and V is TRBV5-6; D gene uncertain. Trimming pared 4 bases from V and 8 bases from J, leaving 9 bases between. Germline assignment: CDR1 SGHDT and CDR2 YYEEEE. The CDR3 spans 11 residues. CDR3 DNA sequence: TGTGCCAGCAGCAAGTATTCCGAAGCTTTCTTT. The encoded protein is CASSKYSEAFF.

This sequence joins TRBV5-1 and TRBJ2-2, with a tentative D call TRBD1 (6 bases). CDR3 length equals 13 residues. Trimming left V 4 bases short and J 5 bases short, with 9 bases between. From germline, CDR1 is SGHRS and CDR2 YFSETQ. The CDR3 bases are TGCGCCAGCAGCGTCAGGGGAACCGGGGAGCTGTTTTTT. This gives the protein CASSVRGTGELFF.

This clonotype was detected only a few times. V usage is TRBV12-3 or TRBV12-4 and J usage is TRBJ1-4; D unclear. V was clipped by 3 bases and J by 8 bases, with 10 bases between them. This CDR3 contains 13 residues. The CDR3 protein is CASSLGQREKLFF. CDR3 nucleotide sequence: TGTGCCAGCAGTTTGGGCCAAAGGGAAAAACTGTTTTTT.

This clonotype was seen at least ten times. The V and J genes are TRBV9 and TRBJ2-3; no firm D call. The germline V gene encodes CDR1 SGDLS and CDR2 YYNGEE. Between the trimmed V and J ends, which lost 0 bases and 2 bases, there was a span of 7 bases. The CDR3 covers 14 residues. CDR3 sequence (DNA): TGTGCCAGCAGCGTAGTTGTCAACACAGATACGCAGTATTTT. It specifies CASSVVVNTDTQYF.

This clonotype was picked up a small number of times. The chain combines TRBV2 with TRBJ2-4, with 11 bases identical to TRBD2. This CDR3 is 17 amino acids long. Trimming cost V 6 bases and J 2 bases; bases outside gene matches: 9. Germline V gene sequence: CDR1 SNHLY, CDR2 FYNNEI. CDR3 bases: TGTGCCAGCAGCAACTTAGCGGGGGGGATGTCCAAAAACATTCAGTACTTC. This encodes CASSNLAGGMSKNIQYF.

Regarding this clonotype: The junction departs from the called germline gene at one end, perhaps through a read error. V and J are TRBV12-3 or TRBV12-4 and TRBJ2-7; perhaps TRBD2 as D (6 bases). The CDR3 totals 13 residues. The CDR3 coding sequence is TGTGCCAGCAGTTTACAAGGGGAGGACGAGCAGTGCTTC. Translation gives CASSLQGEDEQCF.

The table lists this clonotype with many counts. V and J are TRBV5-1 and TRBJ2-1; D is uncertain. The CDR3 is made up of 15 amino acids. V shed 2 bases and J shed 0 bases, with 9 bases lying between them. CDR1 SGHRS and CDR2 YFSETQ come from the germline V gene. This CDR3 reads CASSLTSSSYNEQFF. The CDR3 coding sequence is TGCGCCAGCAGCTTAACGTCGAGCTCCTACAATGAGCAGTTCTTC.

In this sample, this clonotype turned up many times. V gene TRBV9 combines with J gene TRBJ1-2, with D perhaps TRBD1 (5 bases). Trimming removed 4 bases from V and 3 bases from J, with 10 bases in between. This CDR3 comprises 13 residues. In germline, CDR1 is SGDLS, CDR2 YYNGEE. In nucleotides, the CDR3 is TGTGCCAGCAGCCAAGGAGGGGACTATGGCTACACCTTC. It yields the protein CASSQGGDYGYTF.

Ten or more counts support this clonotype. The conserved final phenylalanine or tryptophan is absent from the CDR3, which likely points to a read error. The DNA is left out, because the CDR3 cannot be placed on it with certainty; the CDR3 is given as TCRdb lists it. The J gene is TRBJ2-1, the V gene TRBV6-6; no check of the table's D call, TRBD1, against the DNA was made. Germline values: CDR1 MNHNY, CDR2 SVGAGI (reference sequence). The CDR3 region is 13 residues in length, termini included. The chain's CDR3 is CASSSLHAGQKGI.

In this sample, this clonotype turned up a few times. The gene calls are TRBV12-3 or TRBV12-4 and TRBJ1-2; maybe TRBD1 (6 bases). The CDR3 sequence is 15 residues long. V lost 3 bases to trimming and J lost 6 bases, with 17 bases between them. CDR3 in amino acids: CASSFLGRGWHGYTF. The CDR3 DNA sequence: TGTGCCAGCAGTTTTCTTGGCAGGGGATGGCATGGCTACACCTTC.

This chain joins TRBV5-4 and TRBJ1-1; D is undetermined. The germline CDR1 and CDR2 sequences are SGHNT and YYREEE (reference sequence). The CDR3 has 14 amino acids. Trimming pared 4 bases from V and 3 bases from J, leaving 13 bases between. The CDR3: CASSHRTMDTEAFF. For the CDR3, the DNA is TGTGCCAGCAGCCACAGAACTATGGACACTGAAGCTTTCTTT. The full variable domain, in which reference TRBV5-4 and TRBJ1-1 provide the parts outside the CDR3, is ETGVTQSPTHLIKTRGQQVTLRCSSQSGHNTVSWYQQALGQGPQFIFQYYREEENGRGNFPPRFSGLQFPNYSSELNVNALELDDSALYLCASSHRTMDTEAFFGQGTRLTVV.

The chain carries TRBV2 and TRBJ2-1, with D uncertain. From germline, CDR1 is SNHLY and CDR2 FYNNEI. The CDR3 contains 14 residues. Trimming took 7 bases from V and 6 from J, leaving 16 bases between them. The DNA of the CDR3 is TGTGCCAGCACGGCGGAGTCGTTCTCCAATGAGCAGTTCTTC. As protein: CASTAESFSNEQFF.